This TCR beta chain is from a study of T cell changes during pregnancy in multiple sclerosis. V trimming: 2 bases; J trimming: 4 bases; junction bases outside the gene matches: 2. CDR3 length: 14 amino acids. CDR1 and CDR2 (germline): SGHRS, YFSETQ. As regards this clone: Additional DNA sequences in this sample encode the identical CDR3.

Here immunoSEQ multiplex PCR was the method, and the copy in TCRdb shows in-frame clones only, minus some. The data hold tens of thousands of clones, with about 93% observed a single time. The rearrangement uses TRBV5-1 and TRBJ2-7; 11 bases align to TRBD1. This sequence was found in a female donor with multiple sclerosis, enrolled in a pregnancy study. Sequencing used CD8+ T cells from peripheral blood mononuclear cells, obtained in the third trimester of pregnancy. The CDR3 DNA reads TGCGCCAGCAGCTTCGGGACAGGGGGGTACGAGCAGTACTTC. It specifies CASSFGTGGYEQYF.